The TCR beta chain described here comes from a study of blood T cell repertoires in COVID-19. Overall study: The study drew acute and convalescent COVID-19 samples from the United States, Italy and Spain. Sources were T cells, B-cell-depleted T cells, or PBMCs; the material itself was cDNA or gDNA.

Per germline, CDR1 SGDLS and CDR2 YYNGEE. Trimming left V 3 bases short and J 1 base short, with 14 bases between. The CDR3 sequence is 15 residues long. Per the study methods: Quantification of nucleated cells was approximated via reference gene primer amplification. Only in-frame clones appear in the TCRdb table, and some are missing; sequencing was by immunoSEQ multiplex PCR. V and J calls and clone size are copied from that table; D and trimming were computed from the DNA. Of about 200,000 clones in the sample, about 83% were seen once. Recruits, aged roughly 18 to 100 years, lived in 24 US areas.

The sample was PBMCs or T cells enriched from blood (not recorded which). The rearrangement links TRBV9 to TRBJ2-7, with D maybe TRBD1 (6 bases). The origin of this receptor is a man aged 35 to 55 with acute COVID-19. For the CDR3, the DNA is TGTGCCAGCAGCGGAGGGACATTGGTGTCCTACGAGCAGTACTTC. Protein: CASSGGTLVSYEQYF.